This T cell receptor (beta chain) was observed in a study of blood T cell repertoires in COVID-19. At the level of the study: Whether acute or convalescent, the COVID-19 samples came from the United States, Italy and Spain. The cDNA or gDNA used as material had been derived from T cells, B-cell-depleted T cells, or PBMCs.

This clone was detected a few times. Source study methods: Reference gene primers were amplified, and this amplification served to estimate nucleated cell counts. TCRdb keeps only in-frame clones here, not all; method: immunoSEQ multiplex PCR. V and J calls and clone size are as listed in that table; D and trimming were resolved from the DNA. The sample consists of about 140,000 clones, 80% to 85% of them appearing once. The CDR3 has 14 amino acids. The germline V gene has CDR1 SGHVS and CDR2 FQNEAQ. Losses at the gene ends were 5 bases for V and 11 bases for J; bases not matched to a gene: 13. This TCR was recovered from a woman of 80 years or more with acute or convalescent COVID-19. The source material was peripheral blood. The rearrangement uses TRBV7-8 and TRBJ1-1; 8 nucleotides align to TRBD1. The CDR3 nucleotides read TGTGCCAGCAGCCCCCGGACAGGGAGGGTGGATGCTTTCTTT. It is translated as CASSPRTGRVDAFF. Drawing the rest from reference TRBV7-8 and TRBJ1-1, the complete variable domain is GAGVSQSPRYKVAKRGQDVALRCDPISGHVSLFWYQQALGQGPEFLTYFQNEAQLDKSGLPSDRFFAERPEGSVSTLKIQRTQQEDSAVYLCASSPRTGRVDAFFGQGTRLTVV.